The sequence of this T cell receptor (beta chain) was determined in a study of STAT3 mutations in large granular lymphocyte leukemia. Study in general: Roughly half of the longitudinally sequenced T-LGLL patients carried detectable canonical activating STAT3 mutations.

The trim removed 2 bases at V and 3 bases at J, leaving 3 bases unmatched. Germline V gene sequence: CDR1 SGHDT, CDR2 YYEEEE. This CDR3 is built from 15 residues. Here immunoSEQ multiplex PCR was the method, and the copy in TCRdb shows in-frame clones only, minus some. Of over 5,000 clones listed, roughly 80% are singletons. This clone was seen more than once but under ten times. Its antigen is still unknown. Notes on the study in general: In 6 of 18 patients, new TCR clonotypes emerged after therapy. Every T-LGLL patient had at least one immunodominant TCRbeta clonotype.

The gene calls are TRBV5-6 and TRBJ2-1; 9 bases align to TRBD2. The sequenced material came from peripheral blood mononuclear cells. The receptor comes from a middle-aged man with T-cell large granular lymphocyte leukemia. Some clones in this sample may be carry-over from other donors' samples. The CDR3 loop is CASSLFSGGYNEQFF. CDR3 bases: TGTGCCAGCAGCTTATTTAGCGGGGGCTACAATGAGCAGTTCTTC.